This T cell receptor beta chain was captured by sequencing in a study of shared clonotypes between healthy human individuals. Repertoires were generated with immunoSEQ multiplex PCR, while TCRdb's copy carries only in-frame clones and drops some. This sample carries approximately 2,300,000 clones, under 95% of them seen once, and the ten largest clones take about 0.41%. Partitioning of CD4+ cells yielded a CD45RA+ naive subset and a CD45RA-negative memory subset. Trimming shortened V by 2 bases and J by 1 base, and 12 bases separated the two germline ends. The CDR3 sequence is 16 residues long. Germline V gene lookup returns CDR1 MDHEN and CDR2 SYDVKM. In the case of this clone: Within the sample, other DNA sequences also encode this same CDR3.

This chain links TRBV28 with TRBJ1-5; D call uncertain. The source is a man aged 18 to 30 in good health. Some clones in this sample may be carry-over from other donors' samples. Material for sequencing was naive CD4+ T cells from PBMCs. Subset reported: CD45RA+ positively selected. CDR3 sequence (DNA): TGTGCCAGCAGTTTAGCCCCAAGCCGAAGCAATCAGCCCCAGCATTTT. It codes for CASSLAPSRSNQPQHF.